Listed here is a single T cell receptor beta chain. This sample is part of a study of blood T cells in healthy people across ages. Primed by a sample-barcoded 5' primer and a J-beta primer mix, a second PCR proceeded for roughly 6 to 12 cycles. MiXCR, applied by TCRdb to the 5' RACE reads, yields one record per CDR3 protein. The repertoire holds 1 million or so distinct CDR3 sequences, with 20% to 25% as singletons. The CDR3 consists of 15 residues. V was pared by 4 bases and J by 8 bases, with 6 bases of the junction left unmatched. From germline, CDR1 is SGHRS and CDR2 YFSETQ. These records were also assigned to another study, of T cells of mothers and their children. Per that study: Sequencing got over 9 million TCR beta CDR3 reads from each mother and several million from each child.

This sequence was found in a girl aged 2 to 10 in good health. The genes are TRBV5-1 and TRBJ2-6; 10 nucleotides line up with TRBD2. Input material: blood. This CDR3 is CASSPTSGSSNVLTF. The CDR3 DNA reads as TGCGCCAGCAGCCCGACTAGCGGGTCCTCCAACGTCCTGACTTTC.